Below are 3 T cell receptor beta chains sequenced from a single sample in a study of control samples from healthy donors and cancer patients. Sequenced by immunoSEQ multiplex PCR; TCRdb stores in-frame clones only, minus some. This table has about 100,000 clones, about 91% appearing once. The sequencing input was blood. These receptor sequences come from a woman under 30 in good health.

This sequence joins TRBV21-1 and TRBJ2-5; the DNA was not used to check the table's D call, TRBD2. TRBV21-1 is deemed a pseudogene. The CDR3 has 11 residues. This CDR3 is CASKEGETQYF. In DNA form, the CDR3 reads TGTGCCAGTAAAGAGGGAGAGACCCAGTACTTC.

The chain employs TRBV4-2 and TRBJ2-6, with a tentative D call TRBD1 (5 bases). V lost 6 bases, J lost 3 bases, and 12 bases lay in between. Germline V CDR1 and CDR2: LGHNA, YNFKEQ. The CDR3 has 15 residues. The CDR3 DNA is TGTGCCAGCAGTCCTCAGGGCGGTGGGGCCAACGTCCTGACTTTC. Translation: CASSPQGGGANVLTF.

The gene calls are TRBV15 and TRBJ1-6; no clear D gene. CDR3 size: 14 residues. Germline V gene sequence: CDR1 LNHNV, CDR2 YYDKDF (reference sequence). Between the trimmed V and J ends, which lost 0 bases and 5 bases, there was a span of 5 bases. This chain's CDR3 is CATSRDPNNSPLHF. The CDR3 DNA is TGTGCCACCAGCAGAGACCCGAATAATTCACCCCTCCACTTT.